This entry concerns a single T cell receptor (beta chain). Its antigen is not yet known. The junction departs from germline at one end; a sequencing error may be responsible. The sample is drawn from a study of lung T cells in sarcoidosis with Löfgren's syndrome (dated 2017 in TCRdb). For the study in its entirety: Sarcoidosis was characterized as a granulomatous disease that is mostly pulmonary, in which CD4+ T cells accumulate in bronchoalveolar lavage fluid. The repertoire analyses centered on Lofgren's syndrome patients. Broad study findings and their caveats: Recognition of a sarcoidosis-associated antigen was only suggested; the antigen itself remained putative and unidentified. Sharing of TRAV12-1 and TRBV2 CDR3 motifs among multiple Lofgren's syndrome patients was reported, suggesting public CD4+ TCR repertoires. In Lofgren's syndrome patients, relative to control subjects, TRAV12-1 and TRBV2 were reported to be the most expanded V gene segments. Analysis of alphabeta pairing showed that TRAV12-1 paired preferentially with TRBV2, and the TCRs formed by this pairing showed CDR3 homology.

CD4+ T cells collected through bronchoalveolar lavage were the source used for profiling TCR repertoires. From the germline V gene (reference sequence), CDR1 is DFQATT and CDR2 is SNEGSKA. The CDR3 numbers 12 residues from cysteine through phenylalanine. The read is trimmed to its CDR3 DNA, 36 bases read in frame from base 1. The listed sequencing device is Illumina MiSeq. TCRdb passed the public sequencing reads through fastp at Q25 and MiXCR, retaining productive beta sequences. Entries are consolidated by CDR3 protein sequence, retaining the most common genes and DNA. This sample lists some 140 distinct CDR3 sequences; 20% to 25% were detected once. In total, the top ten clones hold less than 50% of the sample.

The receptor was isolated from a human donor with sarcoidosis (Löfgren's syndrome or another form), or a control subject (not recorded which). The sequence joins TRBV20-1 to TRBJ1-3; the D gene is not confidently resolved. The sequenced sample was CD4+ T cells from bronchoalveolar lavage. The sequenced DNA is TGCAGTGCTAGAACACCTGGAAACACCGTACATTTT. The encoded protein is CSARTPGNTVHF.